This T cell receptor (beta chain) appears in the sequencing data of a study of T cell responses to AZD1222 COVID-19 vaccine. Sequenced by immunoSEQ multiplex PCR; TCRdb stores in-frame clones only, minus some. This table has about 100,000 clones, roughly nine tenths appearing once. Second-dose timings of about 4 or about 12 weeks were pooled. The CDR3 has 15 amino acids. With 6 bases removed from V and 3 bases from J, the gap between germline ends came to 18 bases. Germline V gives CDR1 SNHLY, CDR2 FYNNEI. Study-wide points: Donors, mostly white British, included more females; clonal diversity was possibly underestimated.

As to this clone: Its antigen is unidentified.

The TCR comes from an adult who received the AZD1222 COVID-19 vaccine. Sequences were derived from peripheral blood, sampled 28 days after the second AZD1222 dose. The chain links TRBV2 to TRBJ2-7, with D perhaps TRBD2 (7 bases). CDR3 loop: CASSGLGGASYEQYF. In DNA, the CDR3 is TGTGCCAGCAGCGGCTTGGGGGGGGCCAGCTACGAGCAGTACTTC.